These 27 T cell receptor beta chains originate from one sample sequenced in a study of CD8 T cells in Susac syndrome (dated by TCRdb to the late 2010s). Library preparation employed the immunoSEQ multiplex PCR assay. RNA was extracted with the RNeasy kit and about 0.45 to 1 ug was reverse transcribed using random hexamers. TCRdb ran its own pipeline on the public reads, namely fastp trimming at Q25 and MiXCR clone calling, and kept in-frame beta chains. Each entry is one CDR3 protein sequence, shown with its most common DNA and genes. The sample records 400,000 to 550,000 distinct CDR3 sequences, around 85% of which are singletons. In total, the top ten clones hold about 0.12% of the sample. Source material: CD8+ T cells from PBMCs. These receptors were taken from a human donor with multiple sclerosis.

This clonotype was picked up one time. The CDR3 loop is CASGGDRANYGYTF. DNA of the CDR3: TGTGCCAGCGGAGGGGACAGGGCTAACTATGGCTACACCTTC. The chain recombines TRBV7-9 with TRBJ1-2, with 9 bases matching TRBD1. The CDR3 is made up of 14 amino acids. V lost 8 bases, J lost 0 bases, and 4 bases stayed unmatched. The germline V gene has CDR1 SEHNR and CDR2 FQNEAQ (reference sequence).

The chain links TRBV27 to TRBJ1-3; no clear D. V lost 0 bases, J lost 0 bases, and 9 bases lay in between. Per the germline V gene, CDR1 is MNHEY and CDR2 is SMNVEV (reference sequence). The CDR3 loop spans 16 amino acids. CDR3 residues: CASSLSRQSSGNTIYF. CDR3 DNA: TGTGCCAGCAGTTTATCTCGGCAGTCCTCTGGAAACACCATATATTTT.

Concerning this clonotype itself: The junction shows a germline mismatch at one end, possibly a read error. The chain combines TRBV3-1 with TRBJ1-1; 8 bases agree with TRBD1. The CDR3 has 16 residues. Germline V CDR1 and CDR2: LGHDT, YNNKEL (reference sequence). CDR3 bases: TGTGCCAGCAGCCAAGATCGGACAGGGCTGAACACTGAAGCTCTCTTT. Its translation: CASSQDRTGLNTEALF. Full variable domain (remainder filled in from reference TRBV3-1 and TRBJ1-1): DTAVSQTPKYLVTQMGNDKSIKCEQNLGHDTMYWYKQDSKKFLKIMFSYNNKELIINETVPNRFSPKSPDKAHLNLHINSLELGDSAVYFCASSQDRTGLNTEALFGQGTRLTVV.

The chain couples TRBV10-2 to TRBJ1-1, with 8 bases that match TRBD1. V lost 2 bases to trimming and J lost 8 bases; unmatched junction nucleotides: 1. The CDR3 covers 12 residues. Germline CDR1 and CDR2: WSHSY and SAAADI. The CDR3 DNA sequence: TGCGCCAGCAGTGAGGGGGACAGGGAAGCTTTCTTT. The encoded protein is CASSEGDREAFF.

CDR3 in DNA: TGTGCCAGCAGTGATATTGCGGGTTCACCCCTCCACTTT. Its translation is CASSDIAGSPLHF. The chain couples TRBV2 to TRBJ1-6; D is undetermined. Deletions cut 3 bases from V and 9 bases from J, with 9 bases between. CDR3 length equals 13 residues. CDR1 is SNHLY and CDR2 is FYNNEI in the germline V gene.

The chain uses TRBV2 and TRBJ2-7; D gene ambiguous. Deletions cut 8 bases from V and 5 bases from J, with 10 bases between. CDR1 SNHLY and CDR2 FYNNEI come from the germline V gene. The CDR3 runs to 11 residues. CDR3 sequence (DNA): TGTGCCAGCTTCCTTAGGAACGAGCAGTACTTC. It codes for CASFLRNEQYF.

The CDR3 sequence: CASSFGRGTYEQYF. CDR3 sequence (DNA): TGTGCCAGCAGTTTTGGGAGGGGAACCTACGAGCAGTACTTC. The V call is TRBV28, the J call TRBJ2-7; TRBD2 matches at 7 bases. J lost 2 bases, V lost 3 bases, and 4 bases had no gene match. The germline gives CDR1 MDHEN, CDR2 SYDVKM. CDR3 length: 14 amino acids. Looking up the rest from reference TRBV28 and TRBJ2-7 gives the full variable domain: DVKVTQSSRYLVKRTGEKVFLECVQDMDHENMFWYRQDPGLGLRLIYFSYDVKMKEKGDIPEGYSVSREKKERFSLILESASTNQTSMYLCASSFGRGTYEQYFGPGTRLTVT.

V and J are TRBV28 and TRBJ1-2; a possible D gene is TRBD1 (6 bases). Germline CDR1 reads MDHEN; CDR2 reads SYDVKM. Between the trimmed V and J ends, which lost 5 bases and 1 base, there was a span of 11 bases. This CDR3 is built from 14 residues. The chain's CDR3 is CASSRRGINYGYTF. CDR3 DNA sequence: TGTGCCAGCAGTAGAAGGGGGATTAACTATGGCTACACCTTC.

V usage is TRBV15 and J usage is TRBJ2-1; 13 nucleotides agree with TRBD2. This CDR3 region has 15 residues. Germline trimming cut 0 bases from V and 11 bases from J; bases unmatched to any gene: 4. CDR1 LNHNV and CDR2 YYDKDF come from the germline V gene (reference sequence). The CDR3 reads CATSRDTSGRAKQFF. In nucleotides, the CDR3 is TGTGCCACCAGCAGAGATACTAGCGGGAGGGCCAAGCAGTTCTTC.

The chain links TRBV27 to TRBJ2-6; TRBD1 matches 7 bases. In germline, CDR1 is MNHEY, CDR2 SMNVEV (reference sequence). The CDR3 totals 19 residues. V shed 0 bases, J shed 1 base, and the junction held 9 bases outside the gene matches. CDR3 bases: TGTGCCAGCAGTTTATCGGGCCAGGGGGTTGGGTCTGGGGCCAACGTCCTGACTTTC. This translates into CASSLSGQGVGSGANVLTF.

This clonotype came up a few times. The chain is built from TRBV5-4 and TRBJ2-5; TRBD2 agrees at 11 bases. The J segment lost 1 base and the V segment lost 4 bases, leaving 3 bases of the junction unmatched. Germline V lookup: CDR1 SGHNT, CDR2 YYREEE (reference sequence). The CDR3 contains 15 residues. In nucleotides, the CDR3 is TGTGCCAGCAGCCCCGGACTAGCGGGCCAAGAGACCCAGTACTTC. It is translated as CASSPGLAGQETQYF.

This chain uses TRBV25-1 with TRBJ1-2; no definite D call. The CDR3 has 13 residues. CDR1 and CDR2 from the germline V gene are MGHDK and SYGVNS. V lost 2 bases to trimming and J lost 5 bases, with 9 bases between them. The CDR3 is CASSEPGAYGYTF. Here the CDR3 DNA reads TGTGCCAGCAGTGAACCAGGAGCTTATGGCTACACCTTC.

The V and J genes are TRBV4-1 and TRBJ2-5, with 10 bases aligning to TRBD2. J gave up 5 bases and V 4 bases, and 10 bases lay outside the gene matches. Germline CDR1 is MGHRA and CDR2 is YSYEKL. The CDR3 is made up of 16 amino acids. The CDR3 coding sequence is TGCGCCAGCAGCCCAGTCCTAGCGGGAGAGGCGGAGACCCAGTACTTC. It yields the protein CASSPVLAGEAETQYF.

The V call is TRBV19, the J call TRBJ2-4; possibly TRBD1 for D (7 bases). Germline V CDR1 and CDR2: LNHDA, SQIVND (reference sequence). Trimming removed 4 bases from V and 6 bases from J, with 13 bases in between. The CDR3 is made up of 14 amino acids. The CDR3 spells CASSSRQGGNIQYF. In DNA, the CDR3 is TGTGCCAGTAGTAGTCGACAGGGAGGAAACATTCAGTACTTC.

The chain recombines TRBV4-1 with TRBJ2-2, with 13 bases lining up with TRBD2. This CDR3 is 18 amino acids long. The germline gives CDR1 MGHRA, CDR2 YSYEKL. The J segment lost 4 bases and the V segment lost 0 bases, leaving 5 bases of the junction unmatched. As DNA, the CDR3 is TGCGCCAGCAGCCAAGAACTAGCGGGAGGGCCTGGCACCGGGGAGCTGTTTTTT. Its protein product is CASSQELAGGPGTGELFF.

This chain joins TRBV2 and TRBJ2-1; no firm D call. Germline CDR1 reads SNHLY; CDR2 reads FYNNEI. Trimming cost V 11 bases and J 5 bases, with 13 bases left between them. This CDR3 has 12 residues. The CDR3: CASQETNNEQFF. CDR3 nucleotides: TGTGCCTCCCAGGAGACAAACAATGAGCAGTTCTTC. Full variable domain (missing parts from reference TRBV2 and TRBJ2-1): EPEVTQTPSHQVTQMGQEVILRCVPISNHLYFYWYRQILGQKVEFLVSFYNNEISEKSEIFDDQFSVERPDGSNFTLKIRSTKLEDSAMYFCASQETNNEQFFGPGTRLTVL.

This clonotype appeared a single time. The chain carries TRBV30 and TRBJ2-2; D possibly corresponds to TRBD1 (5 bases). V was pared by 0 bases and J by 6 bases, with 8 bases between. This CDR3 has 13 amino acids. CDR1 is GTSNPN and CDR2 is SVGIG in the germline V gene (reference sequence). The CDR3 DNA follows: TGTGCCTGGAGTGTATCAGGGTCCGGGGAGCTGTTTTTT. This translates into CAWSVSGSGELFF.

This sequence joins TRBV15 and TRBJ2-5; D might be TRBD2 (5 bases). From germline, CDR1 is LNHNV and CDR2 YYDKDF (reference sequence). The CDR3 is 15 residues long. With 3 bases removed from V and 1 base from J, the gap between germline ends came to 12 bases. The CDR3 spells CATSSRRQVQETQYF. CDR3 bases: TGTGCCACCAGCAGTAGGAGGCAGGTCCAAGAGACCCAGTACTTC.

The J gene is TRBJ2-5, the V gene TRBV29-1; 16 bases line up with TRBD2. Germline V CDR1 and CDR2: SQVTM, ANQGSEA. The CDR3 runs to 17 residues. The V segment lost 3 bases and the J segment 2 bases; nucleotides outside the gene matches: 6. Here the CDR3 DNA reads TGCAGCGTTGAGGGACTAGCGGGAGGGCCTTCGCAAGAGACCCAGTACTTC. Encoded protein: CSVEGLAGGPSQETQYF. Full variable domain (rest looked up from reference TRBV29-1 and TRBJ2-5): SAVISQKPSRDICQRGTSLTIQCQVDSQVTMMFWYRQQPGQSLTLIATANQGSEATYESGFVIDKFPISRPNLTFSTLTVSNMSPEDSSIYLCSVEGLAGGPSQETQYFGPGTRLLVL.

The CDR3 nucleotides read TGTGCCAGCAGTTTTGACAGCCACAACTATGGCTACACCTTC. The encoded protein is CASSFDSHNYGYTF. The gene calls are TRBV27 and TRBJ1-2; perhaps TRBD1 as D (5 bases). The CDR3 runs 14 residues. The V end lost 3 bases, the J end lost 2 bases, and 10 bases lay between the germline ends. The V gene's germline CDR1 is MNHEY and CDR2 SMNVEV (reference sequence).

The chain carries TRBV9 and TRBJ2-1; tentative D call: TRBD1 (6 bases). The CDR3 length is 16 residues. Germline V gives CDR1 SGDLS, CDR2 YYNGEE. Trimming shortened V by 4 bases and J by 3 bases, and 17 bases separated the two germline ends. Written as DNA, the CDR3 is TGTGCCAGCAGCCCCAGGGACAATGACATCTACAATGAGCAGTTCTTC. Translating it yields CASSPRDNDIYNEQFF.

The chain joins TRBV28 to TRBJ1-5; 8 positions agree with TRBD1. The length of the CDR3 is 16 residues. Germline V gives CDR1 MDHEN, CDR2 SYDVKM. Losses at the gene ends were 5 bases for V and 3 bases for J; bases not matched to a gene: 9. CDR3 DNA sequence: TGTGCCAGCAGTCCGGACAGGGCGGACGACAATCAGCCCCAGCATTTT. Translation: CASSPDRADDNQPQHF.

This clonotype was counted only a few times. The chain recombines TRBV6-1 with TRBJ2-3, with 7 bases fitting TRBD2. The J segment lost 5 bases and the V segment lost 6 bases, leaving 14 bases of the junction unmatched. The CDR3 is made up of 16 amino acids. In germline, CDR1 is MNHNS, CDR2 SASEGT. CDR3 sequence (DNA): TGTGCCAGCAGATGGGGAGACCGGGAGGCTAAAGATACGCAGTATTTT. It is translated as CASRWGDREAKDTQYF.

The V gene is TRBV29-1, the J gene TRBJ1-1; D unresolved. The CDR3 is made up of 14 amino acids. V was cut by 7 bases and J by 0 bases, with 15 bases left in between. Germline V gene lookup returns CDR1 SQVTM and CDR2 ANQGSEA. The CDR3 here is CSARDRTVNTEAFF. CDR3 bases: TGCAGCGCCCGGGATAGGACGGTGAACACTGAAGCTTTCTTT. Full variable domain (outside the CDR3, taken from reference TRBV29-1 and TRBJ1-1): SAVISQKPSRDICQRGTSLTIQCQVDSQVTMMFWYRQQPGQSLTLIATANQGSEATYESGFVIDKFPISRPNLTFSTLTVSNMSPEDSSIYLCSARDRTVNTEAFFGQGTRLTVV.

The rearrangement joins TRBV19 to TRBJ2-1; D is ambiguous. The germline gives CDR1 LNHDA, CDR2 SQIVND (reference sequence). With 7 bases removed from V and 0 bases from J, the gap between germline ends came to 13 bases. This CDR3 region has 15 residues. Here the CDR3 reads CASNAGGGSYNEQFF. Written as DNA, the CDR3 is TGTGCCAGTAACGCAGGCGGCGGCTCCTACAATGAGCAGTTCTTC.

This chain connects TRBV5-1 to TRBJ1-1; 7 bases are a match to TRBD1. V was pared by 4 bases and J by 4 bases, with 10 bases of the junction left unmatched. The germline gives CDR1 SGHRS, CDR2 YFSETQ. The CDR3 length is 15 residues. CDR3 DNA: TGCGCCAGCAGCGACCAGGTCAGGGGGTTCACTGAAGCTTTCTTT. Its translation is CASSDQVRGFTEAFF.

In nucleotides, the CDR3 is TGTGCCAGCAGTGAAGGGCCGGGGGTCTCCTACGAGCAGTACTTC. It encodes CASSEGPGVSYEQYF. This chain connects TRBV6-1 to TRBJ2-7; a possible D gene is TRBD2 (6 bases). The V gene lost 1 base and the J gene lost 0 bases, with 10 bases spanning the gap. Germline-derived CDR1 and CDR2 are MNHNS and SASEGT. The CDR3 has 15 amino acids.